This T cell receptor beta chain comes out of a study of shared clonotypes between healthy human individuals. Whole-study findings and limits: Rarefaction exposed incomplete sorted-subset sequencing despite large depth.

Deep was the level used in running the assay. The assay was immunoSEQ multiplex PCR, and TCRdb's table has in-frame clones only and misses some. The repertoire holds under 850,000 clones, with about two thirds as singletons. Donors, without exception, were Caucasian adults residing in Nashville, Tennessee. In this sample, this clone turned up a few times. What it binds is not known. The sample taken for sequencing was memory CD4+ T cells sorted from blood. Subset meaning: CD45RA-negative fraction. This receptor was taken from a woman younger than 45 in good health.

As DNA, the CDR3 is TGTGCCTGGAGTGTAGGACAGAACACCGGGGAGCTGTTTTTT. It yields the protein CAWSVGQNTGELFF. The chain joins TRBV30 to TRBJ2-2; D is perhaps TRBD1 (5 bases). The V gene lost 0 bases and the J gene lost 1 base, with 6 bases spanning the gap. The germline CDR1 and CDR2 sequences are GTSNPN and SVGIG (reference sequence). The CDR3 is 14 amino acids.